One and the same sample provided the 15 T cell receptor beta chains below, sequenced in a study of T cell responses to AZD1222 COVID-19 vaccine. Sequencing was performed with immunoSEQ multiplex PCR; in TCRdb, only in-frame clones are kept and a portion is missing. Here the sample spans some 120,000 clones, about 90% being singletons. The sample in question was peripheral blood, obtained on day 0 of AZD1222 vaccination. These receptors were collected from an adult in good health.

The chain employs TRBV6-5 and TRBJ1-2, with TRBD1 identical over 7 bases. CDR1 is MNHEY and CDR2 is SVGAGI in the germline V gene. Germline trimming cut 10 bases from V and 2 bases from J; bases unmatched to any gene: 10. This CDR3 contains 14 residues. The CDR3: CATGDRETNYGYTF. CDR3 DNA sequence: TGTGCCACAGGGGACAGAGAGACGAACTATGGCTACACCTTC.

This clone was found a few times. The chain couples TRBV3-1 (or the pseudogene TRBV3-2) to TRBJ1-2; D is perhaps TRBD1 (5 bases). Germline V CDR1 and CDR2: LGHDT, YNNKEL (reference sequence). V lost 7 bases and J lost 6, with 21 bases in between. This CDR3 has 15 amino acids. The CDR3 DNA reads TGTGCCAGCACCCTATTCGGGGCCTCGAAGGATGGCTACACCTTC. Residues: CASTLFGASKDGYTF.

The V call is TRBV6-4, the J call TRBJ2-5; a possible D gene is TRBD2 (6 bases). Germline values: CDR1 MRHNA, CDR2 SNTAGT. This CDR3 region has 12 residues. Trimming removed 8 bases at V and 3 bases at J, with 10 bases between. Here the CDR3 reads CASGGRKETQYF. As DNA, the CDR3 is TGTGCCAGCGGGGGGAGGAAAGAGACCCAGTACTTC.

The chain uses TRBV28 and TRBJ1-4; possible D gene TRBD1, 6 bases. The CDR3 consists of 15 residues. Germline V gene lookup returns CDR1 MDHEN and CDR2 SYDVKM. V lost 3 bases to trimming and J lost 8 bases, with 16 bases between them. The CDR3, as DNA: TGTGCCAGCAGTTTTTCGGGCAGGGGAAGAGAAAAACTGTTTTTT. This translates into CASSFSGRGREKLFF.

This CDR3 is CASRRASGEETQYF. CDR3 DNA: TGTGCCAGCAGGCGGGCTAGCGGGGAAGAGACCCAGTACTTC. The chain is built from TRBV3-1 (or the pseudogene TRBV3-2) and TRBJ2-5; 9 nucleotides agree with TRBD2. V trimming: 6 bases; J trimming: 3 bases; junction bases outside the gene matches: 5. The CDR3 extends over 14 amino acids. Germline CDR1 is LGHDT and CDR2 is YNNKEL (reference sequence).

This clone was picked up a small number of times. The genes are TRBV5-4 and TRBJ2-3; 13 bases agree with TRBD2. The length of the CDR3 is 17 residues. CDR1 is SGHNT, CDR2 YYREEE, per germline (reference sequence). Trimming removed 0 bases from V and 1 base from J; junction bases left unmatched: 2. CDR3 coding DNA: TGTGCCAGCAGCTTGGGAGGGACTAGCGGGGGCACAGATACGCAGTATTTT. The encoded protein is CASSLGGTSGGTDTQYF.

This chain uses TRBV30 with TRBJ2-7, with 8 bases fitting TRBD1. The V gene end was trimmed by 2 bases and the J gene end by 3 bases; junction bases not matched to a gene: 6. This CDR3 is 14 amino acids long. The germline gives CDR1 GTSNPN, CDR2 SVGIG (reference sequence). The DNA for the CDR3 is TGTGCCTGGAGTTCAGGGGGCGCTTACTACGAGCAGTACTTC. Protein: CAWSSGGAYYEQYF. The whole variable domain, filled in from reference TRBV30 and TRBJ2-7, reads SQTIHQWPATLVQPVGSPLSLECTVEGTSNPNLYWYRQAAGRGLQLLFYSVGIGQISSEVPQNLSASRPQDRQFILSSKKLLLSDSGFYLCAWSSGGAYYEQYFGPGTRLTVT.

This sequence joins TRBV6-2 or TRBV6-3 and TRBJ1-5; D gene uncertain. The CDR3 totals 15 residues. V lost 2 bases to trimming and J lost 5 bases, with 13 bases between them. The germline V gene encodes CDR1 MNHEY and CDR2 SVGEGT. CDR3 residues: CASSYPLSRDQPQHF. CDR3 DNA: TGTGCCAGCAGTTACCCACTATCGCGGGATCAGCCCCAGCATTTT.

On this clone: The sample holds other DNA sequences that translate to the same CDR3. This chain connects TRBV6-2 or TRBV6-3 to TRBJ1-1; D may be TRBD1 (6 bases). V dropped 0 bases and J dropped 1 base, with 6 bases sitting between them. There are 14 residues in the CDR3. The germline CDR1 and CDR2 sequences are MNHEY and SVGEGT. In DNA form, the CDR3 reads TGTGCCAGCAGTTACTCAGGGGGGAACACTGAAGCTTTCTTT. This encodes CASSYSGGNTEAFF.

The chain recombines TRBV6-5 with TRBJ2-7; TRBD1 matches at 11 bases. The CDR3 has 15 amino acids. The V and J ends lost 7 bases and 2 bases, in that order; junction bases with no gene match: 7. Germline V gene sequence: CDR1 MNHEY, CDR2 SVGAGI. CDR3 sequence: CASTSDRGRPYEQYF. CDR3 sequence (DNA): TGTGCCAGCACCTCGGACAGGGGGCGTCCCTACGAGCAGTACTTC.

The chain carries TRBV5-1 and TRBJ1-1; 9 bases are a match to TRBD1. The V gene end was trimmed by 3 bases and the J gene end by 6 bases; junction bases not matched to a gene: 15. CDR3 length: 17 residues. The V gene's germline CDR1 is SGHRS and CDR2 YFSETQ. This CDR3 is CASSWGPGTGLNAEAFF. DNA for the CDR3: TGCGCCAGCAGCTGGGGTCCGGGGACAGGGCTTAATGCTGAAGCTTTCTTT.

The V gene is TRBV28, the J gene TRBJ1-1; TRBD1 is a possible D gene (5 bases). The CDR3 is 17 residues long. CDR1 is MDHEN and CDR2 is SYDVKM in the germline V gene. Trimming took off 3 bases at V and 1 base at J, with 18 bases between the two ends. The CDR3 loop is CASSFRMGVWWNTEAFF. Written as DNA, the CDR3 is TGTGCCAGCAGTTTTCGGATGGGGGTTTGGTGGAACACTGAAGCTTTCTTT.

This rearrangement joins TRBV27 to TRBJ1-6; possible D gene TRBD1, 6 bases. The germline V and J ends were trimmed by 1 base and 3 bases, with 10 bases remaining between them. CDR1 MNHEY and CDR2 SMNVEV come from the germline V gene (reference sequence). The CDR3 is 16 amino acids. CDR3 sequence (DNA): TGTGCCAGCAGTTTATTACAGGGCTTCTATAATTCACCCCTCCACTTT. This codes for CASSLLQGFYNSPLHF.

The chain employs TRBV4-3 and TRBJ2-5; D could derive from TRBD1 or TRBD2 (5 bases each). The CDR3 length is 18 residues. Trimming shortened V by 1 base and J by 5 bases, and 23 bases separated the two germline ends. Germline CDR1 reads LGHNA; CDR2 reads YSLEER. CDR3 nucleotides: TGCGCCAGCAGCCAAGTTCCAGGGATCGTCGGGATCCGGGAGACCCAGTACTTC. This gives the protein CASSQVPGIVGIRETQYF.

The CDR3 DNA reads TGTGCCAGCAGTGACCCACAGGCGGGACAGAACCGTAGAAGGAACACCATATATTTT. As protein: CASSDPQAGQNRRRNTIYF. The chain combines TRBV6-2 or TRBV6-3 with TRBJ1-3; TRBD1 aligns across 7 bases. Looked up from germline, CDR1 is MNHEY and CDR2 is SVGEGT. CDR3 length equals 19 residues. V gave up 5 bases and J gave up 7 bases; unmatched junction bases: 23.